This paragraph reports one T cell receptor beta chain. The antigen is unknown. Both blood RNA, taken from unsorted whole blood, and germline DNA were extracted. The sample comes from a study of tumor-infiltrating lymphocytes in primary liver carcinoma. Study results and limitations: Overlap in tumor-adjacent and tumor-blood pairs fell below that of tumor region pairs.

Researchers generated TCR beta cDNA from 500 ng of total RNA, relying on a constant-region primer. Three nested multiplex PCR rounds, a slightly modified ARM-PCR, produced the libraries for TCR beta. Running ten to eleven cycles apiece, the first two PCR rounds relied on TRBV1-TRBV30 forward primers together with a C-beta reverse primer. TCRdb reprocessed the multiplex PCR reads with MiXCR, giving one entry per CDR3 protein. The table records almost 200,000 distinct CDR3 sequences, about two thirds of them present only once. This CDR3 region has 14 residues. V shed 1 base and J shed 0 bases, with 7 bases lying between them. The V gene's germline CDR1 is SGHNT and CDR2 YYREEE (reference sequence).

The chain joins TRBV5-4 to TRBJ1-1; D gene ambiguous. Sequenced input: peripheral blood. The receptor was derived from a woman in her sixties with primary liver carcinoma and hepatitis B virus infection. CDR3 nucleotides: TGTGCCAGCAGCTTGAGGGAAATGAACACTGAAGCTTTCTTT. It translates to CASSLREMNTEAFF.